Below are 22 T cell receptor beta chains sequenced from a single sample in a study of human T cells and chemical hapten exposure. Using its own MiXCR run on the RACE reads, TCRdb lists one record per CDR3 protein. This sample yields roughly 120,000 distinct CDR3 sequences, of which more than 7.5% are seen a single time; around 1.9% belongs to the top ten. The time point: healthy volunteer bleed at 2 weeks. Unfractionated whole blood was the source of the extracted total RNA. Sequenced input: whole blood. The receptors were sampled from a male donor in good health. Some clones in this sample may be carry-over from other donors' samples.

This clonotype has just a few counts. DNA for the CDR3: TGCAGCGCATGGGCCGCCCCAGAGACCCAGTACTTC. This gives the protein CSAWAAPETQYF. The V call is TRBV29-1, the J call TRBJ2-5; D unresolved. There are 12 residues in the CDR3. V gave up 7 bases and J gave up 4 bases, with 13 bases separating them. Germline lookup yields CDR1 SQVTM and CDR2 ANQGSEA.

This chain joins TRBV7-8 and TRBJ2-5; the D is unclear. The CDR3 sequence is 14 residues long. Germline V CDR1 and CDR2: SGHVS, FQNEAQ. Trimming cost V 0 bases and J 11 bases, with 16 bases left between them. This CDR3 reads CASSLAGSSEVQYF. The CDR3 DNA sequence: TGTGCCAGCAGCTTAGCTGGTTCGAGCGAGGTACAGTACTTC. The complete variable domain, with remaining parts taken from reference TRBV7-8 and TRBJ2-5, reads GAGVSQSPRYKVAKRGQDVALRCDPISGHVSLFWYQQALGQGPEFLTYFQNEAQLDKSGLPSDRFFAERPEGSVSTLKIQRTQQEDSAVYLCASSLAGSSEVQYFGPGTRLLVL.

This clonotype was counted ten times or more. Here the CDR3 reads CASSQVRGVGGYTF. Written as DNA, the CDR3 is TGTGCCAGCAGCCAAGTAAGGGGCGTGGGTGGCTACACCTTC. The chain uses TRBV3-1 and TRBJ1-2; tentatively, D is TRBD1 (5 bases). With 1 base removed from V and 7 bases from J, the gap between germline ends came to 13 bases. Looked up from germline, CDR1 is LGHDT and CDR2 is YNNKEL (reference sequence). The CDR3 sequence is 14 residues long.

This clonotype was found a few times. The chain couples TRBV6-5 to TRBJ1-1; D gene ambiguous. The germline gives CDR1 MNHEY, CDR2 SVGAGI. CDR3 size: 15 residues. V lost 0 bases and J 0 bases, leaving 8 bases between the germline ends. CDR3 sequence: CASSYSGLMNTEAFF. CDR3 nucleotide sequence: TGTGCCAGCAGTTACTCTGGACTCATGAACACTGAAGCTTTCTTT.

This clonotype was detected ten times or more. This chain joins TRBV6-6 and TRBJ1-1; 12 bases agree with TRBD1. The length of the CDR3 is 16 residues. Germline loops: CDR1 MNHNY, CDR2 SVGAGI (reference sequence). The J segment lost 5 bases and the V segment lost 0 bases, leaving 4 bases of the junction unmatched. CDR3 residues: CASSYSPGQGATEAFF. As DNA, the CDR3 is TGTGCCAGCAGTTACTCTCCGGGACAGGGGGCAACTGAAGCTTTCTTT.

This clonotype came up a few times. The rearrangement joins TRBV7-2 to TRBJ1-5, with 7 bases aligning to TRBD1. Looked up from germline, CDR1 is SGHTA and CDR2 is FQGNSA. The V and J ends lost 1 base and 6 bases, in that order; junction bases with no gene match: 12. CDR3 length: 17 residues. CDR3 coding DNA: TGTGCCAGCAGCTTAGGTGCCACAGGGGTCGTCCGTCAGCCCCAGCATTTT. Translating it yields CASSLGATGVVRQPQHF.

This rearrangement joins TRBV13 to TRBJ2-7, with 9 positions matching TRBD1. The CDR3 has 16 residues. The ends lost 3 bases at V and 0 bases at J; junction bases unmatched: 6. Germline assignment: CDR1 PRHDT and CDR2 FYEKMQ (reference sequence). As DNA, the CDR3 is TGTGCCAGCAGCTTTCGGACAGGGGCGGGCTCCTACGAGCAGTACTTC. This gives the protein CASSFRTGAGSYEQYF. Together with reference TRBV13 and TRBJ2-7, the CDR3 gives the full variable domain: AAGVIQSPRHLIKEKRETATLKCYPIPRHDTVYWYQQGPGQDPQFLISFYEKMQSDKGSIPDRFSAQQFSDYHSELNMSSLELGDSALYFCASSFRTGAGSYEQYFGPGTRLTVT.

This clonotype was counted ten times or more. V and J are TRBV6-2 or TRBV6-3 and TRBJ1-2, with 9 nucleotides matching TRBD1. CDR3 length equals 18 residues. Germline trimming cut 6 bases from V and 3 bases from J; bases unmatched to any gene: 17. The V gene's germline CDR1 is MNHEY and CDR2 SVGEGT. In nucleotides, the CDR3 is TGTGCCAGCAGCTCCCCCGGGACAGGGATCGTTATGGACTATGGCTACACCTTC. Its protein is CASSSPGTGIVMDYGYTF.

Many counts were recorded for this clonotype. The V call is TRBV7-2, the J call TRBJ2-1; TRBD2 agrees at 9 bases. Trimming at V came to 1 base and at J to 0 bases, leaving 7 bases not matched to a gene. The germline CDR1 and CDR2 sequences are SGHTA and FQGNSA. This CDR3 has 18 amino acids. The CDR3 loop is CASSLVLAGGTSYNEQFF. CDR3 bases: TGTGCCAGCAGCTTAGTATTGGCGGGAGGGACCTCCTACAATGAGCAGTTCTTC.

This clonotype was picked up a small number of times. The chain is built from TRBV9 and TRBJ1-5; possibly TRBD1 for D (5 bases). There are 15 residues in the CDR3. Per the germline V gene, CDR1 is SGDLS and CDR2 is YYNGEE. Trimming removed 0 bases from V and 0 bases from J, with 7 bases in between. CDR3 nucleotide sequence: TGTGCCAGCAGCGTAGGAGGGGCTAGCAATCAGCCCCAGCATTTT. As protein: CASSVGGASNQPQHF.

The chain uses TRBV5-5 and TRBJ2-1; 10 bases line up with TRBD2. Trimming removed 0 bases from V and 5 bases from J; junction bases left unmatched: 8. CDR3 length: 17 residues. Germline lookup yields CDR1 SGHKS and CDR2 YYEKEE (reference sequence). CDR3 coding DNA: TGTGCCAGCAGCTTGGCACAGAGCGGGGGGGCAGACAATGAGCAGTTCTTC. The encoded protein is CASSLAQSGGADNEQFF.

The chain combines TRBV5-6 with TRBJ2-2; D could derive from TRBD1 or TRBD2 (5 bases each). The CDR3 has 15 residues. Germline CDR1 and CDR2: SGHDT and YYEEEE. V lost 0 bases and J lost 0, with 6 bases in between. The CDR3 region has the DNA TGTGCCAGCAGCTTGGTGGGGGCGAACACCGGGGAGCTGTTTTTT. Translated: CASSLVGANTGELFF.

This clonotype showed up just a few times. The rearrangement joins TRBV7-2 to TRBJ1-1; D unclear. V shed 1 base and J shed 0 bases, with 12 bases lying between them. Germline values: CDR1 SGHTA, CDR2 FQGNSA. The CDR3 is 16 amino acids. The CDR3 sequence: CASSLVAGRMNTEAFF. CDR3 nucleotide sequence: TGTGCCAGCAGCTTAGTGGCGGGCAGAATGAACACTGAAGCTTTCTTT.

The rearrangement joins TRBV7-6 to TRBJ2-5; 7 bases fit TRBD2. J lost 2 bases, V lost 1 base, and 1 base had no gene match. Germline V gene lookup returns CDR1 SGHVS and CDR2 FNYEAQ. This CDR3 comprises 14 residues. The CDR3 DNA reads as TGTGCCAGCAGCTTAGGACTAGCACAAGAGACCCAGTACTTC. As protein: CASSLGLAQETQYF.

Only a few counts were recorded for this clonotype. The V call is TRBV19, the J call TRBJ2-1; TRBD2 agrees at 9 bases. The CDR3 has 17 amino acids. Per germline, CDR1 LNHDA and CDR2 SQIVND (reference sequence). J was trimmed by 0 bases and V by 5 bases; bases with no gene match: 8. CDR3 in amino acids: CASSPRLAASSYNEQFF. In DNA form, the CDR3 reads TGTGCCAGTAGTCCACGACTAGCGGCGAGCTCCTACAATGAGCAGTTCTTC.

This clonotype came up many times. The chain is built from TRBV20-1 and TRBJ1-3; 7 nucleotides match TRBD1. The length of the CDR3 is 14 residues. Looked up from germline, CDR1 is DFQATT and CDR2 is SNEGSKA (reference sequence). V lost 5 bases, J lost 0 bases, and 4 bases stayed unmatched. CDR3 sequence (DNA): TGCAGTGCTTACAGGGGCATCTCTGGAAACACCATATATTTT. Its protein is CSAYRGISGNTIYF.

This clonotype showed up many times. The rearrangement joins TRBV7-2 to TRBJ2-1, with 13 bases lining up with TRBD2. Germline CDR1 reads SGHTA; CDR2 reads FQGNSA. The junction had 1 base not matched to a gene; V was cut back by 1 base and J by 1 base. The CDR3 consists of 17 residues. This CDR3 reads CASSLGLAGGSYNEQFF. The CDR3 nucleotides are TGTGCCAGCAGCTTAGGACTAGCGGGGGGTTCCTACAATGAGCAGTTCTTC.

This clonotype was picked up one time. The rearrangement joins TRBV6-2 or TRBV6-3 to TRBJ2-7, with D unresolved. There are 19 residues in the CDR3. Trimming removed 2 bases at V and 3 bases at J, with 26 bases between. In germline, CDR1 is MNHEY, CDR2 SVGEGT. For the CDR3, the DNA is TGTGCCAGCAGTTACAAAGTGACATCCTACCCGATCAGAATCTACGAGCAGTACTTC. Its protein product is CASSYKVTSYPIRIYEQYF.

This clonotype was counted between two and nine times. This chain's CDR3 is CSARADTQYF. The CDR3 DNA sequence: TGCAGTGCTAGGGCAGATACGCAGTATTTT. This sequence joins TRBV20-1 and TRBJ2-3; D is undetermined. This CDR3 is built from 10 residues. Germline values: CDR1 DFQATT, CDR2 SNEGSKA (reference sequence). V shed 3 bases and J shed 4 bases, with 2 bases lying between them.

The rearrangement uses TRBV6-5 and TRBJ1-4, with a weak D call TRBD1 (6 bases). The CDR3 is 15 amino acids. Trimming took off 4 bases at V and 5 bases at J, with 14 bases between the two ends. CDR1 MNHEY and CDR2 SVGAGI come from the germline V gene. CDR3 in amino acids: CASSSPAGENEKLFF. CDR3 nucleotides: TGTGCCAGCAGTTCCCCGGCAGGGGAGAATGAAAAACTGTTTTTT.

V is TRBV14 and J is TRBJ1-1; TRBD1 matches at 7 bases. The germline V gene has CDR1 SGHDN and CDR2 FVKESK. The J segment lost 5 bases and the V segment lost 1 base, leaving 7 bases of the junction unmatched. The CDR3 covers 15 residues. In DNA, the CDR3 is TGTGCCAGCAGCCAAGTAAGAGCAGGGGGAACTGAAGCTTTCTTT. Translation gives CASSQVRAGGTEAFF. The variable domain in full, with the rest retrieved from reference TRBV14 and TRBJ1-1, is EAGVTQFPSHSVIEKGQTVTLRCDPISGHDNLYWYRRVMGKEIKFLLHFVKESKQDESGMPNNRFLAERTGGTYSTLKVQPAELEDSGVYFCASSQVRAGGTEAFFGQGTRLTVV.

This clonotype came up a few times. DNA for the CDR3: TGTGCCAGCAGTGAAAGGGACAGCTATGGCTACACCTTC. Translation gives CASSERDSYGYTF. This chain joins TRBV6-1 and TRBJ1-2; 7 bases fit TRBD1. The germline CDR1 and CDR2 sequences are MNHNS and SASEGT. V gave up 2 bases and J gave up 4 bases; unmatched junction bases: 1. This CDR3 comprises 13 residues.